Following are 21 T cell receptor beta chains from one sample sequenced in a study of blood T cells in healthy people across ages. Alongside a J-beta primer mix, a sample-barcoded 5' primer served in a second PCR lasting about 7 to 11 cycles. Each CDR3 protein gets one entry after TCRdb re-called the 5' RACE reads with MiXCR. In the table there are about 1.6 million distinct CDR3 sequences, roughly 30% of which are singletons. The sequencing input was blood. These receptors were collected from a woman aged 30 to 39 in good health.

This clonotype occurred a few times. The V and J genes are TRBV2 and TRBJ2-7; the D gene is possibly TRBD2 (6 bases). The CDR3 is 17 residues long. Deletions cut 1 base from V and 0 bases from J, with 16 bases between. Germline V gene lookup returns CDR1 SNHLY and CDR2 FYNNEI. The chain's CDR3 is CASSEVAVAGTSYEQYF. CDR3 in DNA: TGTGCCAGCAGTGAAGTGGCCGTGGCGGGGACCTCCTACGAGCAGTACTTC. The variable domain in full, completed from reference TRBV2 and TRBJ2-7, reads EPEVTQTPSHQVTQMGQEVILRCVPISNHLYFYWYRQILGQKVEFLVSFYNNEISEKSEIFDDQFSVERPDGSNFTLKIRSTKLEDSAMYFCASSEVAVAGTSYEQYFGPGTRLTVT.

The chain combines TRBV7-3 with TRBJ2-3; D is uncertain. CDR1 is SGHTA, CDR2 FQGTGA, per germline. The CDR3 totals 15 residues. V lost 1 base, J lost 6 bases, and 14 bases lay in between. CDR3 DNA: TGTGCCAGCAGCTTAAATGGCATTTTCAAGGATACGCAGTATTTT. Translation gives CASSLNGIFKDTQYF. The full variable domain, with the rest looked up from reference TRBV7-3 and TRBJ2-3, is GAGVSQTPSNKVTEKGKYVELRCDPISGHTALYWYRQSLGQGPEFLIYFQGTGAADDSGLPNDRFFAVRPEGSVSTLKIQRTERGDSAVYLCASSLNGIFKDTQYFGPGTRLTVL.

There are a few counts of this clonotype. The CDR3: CASSLRDRAHEQYF. CDR3 sequence (DNA): TGTGCCAGCAGTTTACGGGACAGGGCCCACGAGCAGTACTTC. The chain couples TRBV28 to TRBJ2-5; TRBD1 aligns across 9 bases. The DNA end is more similar to TRBJ2-7, so the J call may be wrong. This CDR3 spans 14 amino acids. Germline V CDR1 and CDR2: MDHEN, SYDVKM.

The CDR3 is CASSSGPPGNEQFF. DNA of the CDR3: TGTGCCAGCAGTTCTGGGCCCCCCGGAAATGAGCAGTTCTTC. The chain links TRBV11-2 to TRBJ2-1; D remains ambiguous. V was pared by 6 bases and J by 7 bases, with 16 bases between. The CDR3 contains 14 residues. The V gene's germline CDR1 is SGHAT and CDR2 FQNNGV. Complete variable domain (other parts from reference TRBV11-2 and TRBJ2-1): EAGVAQSPRYKIIEKRQSVAFWCNPISGHATLYWYQQILGQGPKLLIQFQNNGVVDDSQLPKDRFSAERLKGVDSTLKIQPAKLEDSAVYLCASSSGPPGNEQFFGPGTRLTVL.

The chain links TRBV6-1 to TRBJ1-4; maybe TRBD1 (5 bases). There are 17 residues in the CDR3. The V gene's germline CDR1 is MNHNS and CDR2 SASEGT. V was cut by 1 base and J by 0 bases, with 12 bases left in between. This CDR3 is CASSEEQVPATNEKLFF. In nucleotides, the CDR3 is TGTGCCAGCAGTGAAGAACAGGTACCTGCAACTAATGAAAAACTGTTTTTT.

The chain employs TRBV18 and TRBJ1-2; no clear D. Germline CDR1 reads KGHSH; CDR2 reads LQKENI. The CDR3 runs to 14 residues. V lost 3 bases and J 8 bases, leaving 16 bases between the germline ends. The CDR3 sequence: CASSPEHAAIGYTF. CDR3 coding DNA: TGTGCCAGCTCACCCGAGCACGCCGCTATCGGCTACACCTTC.

This clonotype was counted a few times. The V call is TRBV5-1, the J call TRBJ2-5, with 10 bases matching TRBD2. The CDR3 spans 15 residues. V was pared by 3 bases and J by 3 bases, with 5 bases of the junction left unmatched. Germline-derived CDR1 and CDR2 are SGHRS and YFSETQ. CDR3 bases: TGCGCCAGCAGCTGGAGCGGGAGGGCCGAAGAGACCCAGTACTTC. It translates to CASSWSGRAEETQYF.

The count of this clonotype is one. This chain links TRBV6-5 with TRBJ1-1, with D possibly being TRBD1 (5 bases). There are 14 residues in the CDR3. V was shortened by 6 bases and J by 1 base, with 12 bases between the two germline ends. Germline loops: CDR1 MNHEY, CDR2 SVGAGI. The CDR3 bases are TGTGCCAGCAGGTCCGACGGGGGGAACACTGAAGCTTTCTTT. It translates to CASRSDGGNTEAFF.

The genes are TRBV5-1 and TRBJ2-7; the match to TRBD1 covers 9 bases. The CDR3 has 15 amino acids. V trimming: 0 bases; J trimming: 3 bases; junction bases outside the gene matches: 4. The germline V gene has CDR1 SGHRS and CDR2 YFSETQ. Here the CDR3 DNA reads TGCGCCAGCAGCTTGGAACCGGGACAGGGCTACGAGCAGTACTTC. Translation gives CASSLEPGQGYEQYF.

V is TRBV7-9 and J is TRBJ1-1, with 8 positions matching TRBD1. CDR3 size: 16 residues. Germline V gene data show CDR1 as SEHNR and CDR2 as FQNEAQ (reference sequence). The V segment lost 4 bases and the J segment 1 base; nucleotides outside the gene matches: 8. The CDR3 nucleotides are TGTGCCAGCAGCTCTGGTCAGGGGGCGGCGAACACTGAAGCTTTCTTT. Its translation is CASSSGQGAANTEAFF.

This clonotype appeared a few times. The gene calls are TRBV9 and TRBJ2-3, with TRBD2 matching 9 bases. This CDR3 is 15 amino acids long. V was pared by 1 base and J by 2 bases, with 2 bases of the junction left unmatched. Germline lookup yields CDR1 SGDLS and CDR2 YYNGEE. This CDR3 reads CASSVLAGDTDTQYF. The CDR3 DNA is TGTGCCAGCAGCGTATTAGCGGGGGACACAGATACGCAGTATTTT.

This clonotype was seen a handful of times. One junction end does not reproduce the germline sequence, and a read error may be involved. The gene calls are TRBV29-1 and TRBJ2-5; either TRBD1 or TRBD2 may supply D (5 bases each). Germline CDR1 and CDR2: SQVTM and ANQGSEA. This CDR3 is 12 amino acids long. CDR3 DNA sequence: TGCGGCGTTGAATGGGGGAAGGAGACCCAGTACTTC. Translating it yields CGVEWGKETQYF.

The chain uses TRBV11-2 and TRBJ2-7; D could derive from TRBD1 or TRBD2 (5 bases each). V shed 4 bases and J shed 3 bases, with 16 bases lying between them. The CDR3 runs 15 residues. Germline V CDR1 and CDR2: SGHAT, FQNNGV. The chain's CDR3 is CASSSPRDGFYEQYF. In DNA form, the CDR3 reads TGTGCCAGCAGCTCACCCCGGGACGGGTTCTACGAGCAGTACTTC.

The chain employs TRBV5-1 and TRBJ1-2, with 7 bases fitting TRBD1. Losses at the gene ends were 4 bases for V and 14 bases for J; bases not matched to a gene: 11. Germline CDR1 and CDR2: SGHRS and YFSETQ. The CDR3 extends over 12 amino acids. CDR3 residues: CASSDNRDSETF. In DNA, the CDR3 is TGCGCCAGCAGCGACAACCGGGACAGTGAAACCTTC.

J is TRBJ2-1 and V is TRBV5-6; TRBD2 aligns across 14 bases. The V gene's germline CDR1 is SGHDT and CDR2 YYEEEE. The CDR3 sequence is 16 residues long. V shed 8 bases and J 9 bases; nucleotides not matched to a gene: 13. The CDR3 nucleotides read TGTGCCAGTGGCGGCCCAGGGACTAGCGGGAGTGGTGAGCAGTTCTTC. Its translation is CASGGPGTSGSGEQFF. The full variable domain, in which reference TRBV5-6 and TRBJ2-1 provide the parts outside the CDR3, is DAGVTQSPTHLIKTRGQQVTLRCSPKSGHDTVSWYQQALGQGPQFIFQYYEEEERQRGNFPDRFSGHQFPNYSSELNVNALLLGDSALYLCASGGPGTSGSGEQFFGPGTRLTVL.

This clonotype occurred a few times. The V and J genes are TRBV10-3 and TRBJ2-1, with TRBD1 identical over 8 bases. V was pared by 6 bases and J by 5 bases, with 9 bases of the junction left unmatched. CDR3 length: 15 amino acids. In germline, CDR1 is ENHRY, CDR2 SYGVKD. CDR3 sequence (DNA): TGTGCCATCAGGCCAGGACAGGGTGCGGACAATGAGCAGTTCTTC. This gives the protein CAIRPGQGADNEQFF.

This clonotype was seen repeatedly, ten times or more. This may come from a read error, since a much larger clone is one base off. The chain combines TRBV4-1 with TRBJ1-2, with D perhaps matching TRBD1 (6 bases). V lost 0 bases and J 8 bases, leaving 10 bases between the germline ends. The CDR3 consists of 13 residues. Germline assignment: CDR1 MGHRA and CDR2 YSYEKL. In DNA form, the CDR3 reads TGCGCCAGCAGCCAAGACAGGGGAGGCGGCTACACCTTC. This encodes CASSQDRGGGYTF.

Written as DNA, the CDR3 is TGTGCCAGCAGTAAGGAGGGGTGGCGGAGCACAGATACGCAGTATTTT. Its translation: CASSKEGWRSTDTQYF. The gene calls are TRBV28 and TRBJ2-3, with a weak D call TRBD2 (6 bases). Germline V gene data show CDR1 as MDHEN and CDR2 as SYDVKM. The CDR3 is 16 amino acids. The V and J ends lost 5 bases and 0 bases respectively, with 15 bases between them.

The sample holds a few counts of this clonotype. CDR3 nucleotide sequence: TGCGCCAGCAGTCCCACAGGGGCCAGCTCCTACGAGCAGTACTTC. Its protein is CASSPTGASSYEQYF. The chain uses TRBV5-1 and TRBJ2-7; TRBD1 aligns across 7 bases. The CDR3 extends over 15 amino acids. Trimming cost V 5 bases and J 0 bases; bases outside gene matches: 8. Germline CDR1 is SGHRS and CDR2 is YFSETQ.

This rearrangement joins TRBV28 to TRBJ2-3, with 9 bases that match TRBD2. The CDR3 covers 14 residues. Trimming took 7 bases from V and 4 from J; bases not matched to a gene: 6. Germline V gene sequence: CDR1 MDHEN, CDR2 SYDVKM. The DNA of the CDR3 is TGTGCCAGCAATCGGCTAGCGGGGTCAGATACGCAGTATTTT. It specifies CASNRLAGSDTQYF.

Remarks on this clonotype: A much larger clone lies one base from this, so it may be a read error. The chain employs TRBV4-1 and TRBJ2-1; TRBD2 aligns across 11 bases. This CDR3 spans 15 amino acids. The germline CDR1 and CDR2 sequences are MGHRA and YSYEKL. CDR3 sequence reads: CASSPLAGGSNERFF. Here the CDR3 DNA reads TGCGCCAGCAGCCCCCTAGCGGGGGGCTCCAATGAGCGGTTCTTC.